These T cell receptor beta chains were read from a single sample in a study of vaccination effects on CD4 cells after COVID-19. No antigen has been identified for these receptors. Sequenced by immunoSEQ multiplex PCR; TCRdb stores in-frame clones only, minus some. The table includes 30,000 or so clones, around two thirds detected once. Source: CD4+ T cells from PBMCs cultured without peptide, taken after COVID-19 vaccination. The receptors shown here come from a human donor who received a COVID-19 vaccine. The CDR3 runs from the conserved cysteine through the conserved F or W. For some rows the clone size is stated as once, few or many, or as a class when expanded; others skip it.

few | TRBJ1-6 | TRBV19 | CASSNRGNNSPLHF
few | TRBJ1-1 | TRBV2 | CASSGDYTEAFF
few | TRBJ1-2 | TRBV15 | CATSRVRLGTKGANYGYTF
. | TRBJ2-5 | TRBV18 | CASSPLSASGETQYF
. | TRBJ2-7 | TRBV12-3/TRBV12-4 | CATARGLVYEQYF
. | TRBJ2-7 | TRBV7-2 | CASSLGGQGALEQYF
. | TRBJ2-1 | TRBV7-9 | CASSPTDVQFF
. | TRBJ1-1 | TRBV19 | CASSSLGSDTEAFF
few | TRBJ1-5 | TRBV4-3 | CASSQDPYSNQPQHF
. | TRBJ2-7 | TRBV6-4 | CASIFDYPRDKRSYEQYF
. | TRBJ2-7 | TRBV6-1 | CASSERVGQLFLGDEQYF
. | TRBJ2-7 | TRBV2 | CASSENWGGEQYF
. | TRBJ2-7 | TRBV10-3 | CAISESAFGQYF
. | TRBJ2-2 | TRBV9 | CASSAITGLAGSANTGELFF
few | TRBJ1-4 | TRBV27 | CASSLSGTGHEKLFF
few | TRBJ1-6 | TRBV19 | CASSIVGDNSPLHF
. | TRBJ2-3 | TRBV6-4 | CASSYTRYRTDTQYF
few | TRBJ2-1 | TRBV3-1/TRBV3-2 | CASSLPGGAEQFF
. | TRBJ2-6 | TRBV7-6 | CASSLRGRLSGANVLTF
few | TRBJ2-7 | TRBV28 | CASSESGTNEQYF
few | TRBJ1-3 | TRBV30 | CAWSLSGNTIYF
. | TRBJ1-6 | TRBV15 | CATSRDSPGNSPLHF
. | TRBJ2-7 | TRBV11-2 | CASSLDRAGGYEQYF